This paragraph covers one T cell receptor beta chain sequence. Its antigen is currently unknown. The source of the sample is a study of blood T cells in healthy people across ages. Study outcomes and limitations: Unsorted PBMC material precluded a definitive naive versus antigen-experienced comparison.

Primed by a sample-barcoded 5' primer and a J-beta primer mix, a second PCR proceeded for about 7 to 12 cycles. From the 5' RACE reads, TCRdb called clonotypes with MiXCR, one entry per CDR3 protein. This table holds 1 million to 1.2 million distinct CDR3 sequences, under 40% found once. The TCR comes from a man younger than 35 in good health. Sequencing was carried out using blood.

The CDR3 here is CASSRWGTGGYNEQFF. The CDR3, as DNA: TGTGCCAGCAGCCGATGGGGGACAGGGGGCTACAATGAGCAGTTCTTC. The V and J genes are TRBV27 and TRBJ2-1; the match to TRBD1 covers 11 bases. Looked up from germline, CDR1 is MNHEY and CDR2 is SMNVEV (reference sequence). V shed 6 bases and J 3 bases; nucleotides not matched to a gene: 7. The CDR3 is 16 amino acids.